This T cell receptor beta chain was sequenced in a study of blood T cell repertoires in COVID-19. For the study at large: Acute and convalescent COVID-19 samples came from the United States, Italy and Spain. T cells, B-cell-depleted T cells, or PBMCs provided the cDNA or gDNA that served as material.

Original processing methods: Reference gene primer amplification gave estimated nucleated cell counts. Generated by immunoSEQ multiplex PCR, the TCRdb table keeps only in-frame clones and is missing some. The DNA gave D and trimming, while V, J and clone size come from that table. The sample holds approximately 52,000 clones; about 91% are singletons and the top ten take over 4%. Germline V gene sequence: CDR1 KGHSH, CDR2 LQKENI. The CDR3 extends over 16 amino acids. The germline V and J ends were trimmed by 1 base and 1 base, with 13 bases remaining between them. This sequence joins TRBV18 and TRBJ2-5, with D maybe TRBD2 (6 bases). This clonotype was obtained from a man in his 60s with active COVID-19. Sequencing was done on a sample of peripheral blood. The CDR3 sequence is CASSPQGAGFQETQYF. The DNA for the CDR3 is TGTGCCAGCTCACCACAGGGAGCGGGCTTCCAAGAGACCCAGTACTTC.